The present TCR beta chain was sequenced within a study of T cell changes during pregnancy in multiple sclerosis. The germline V gene encodes CDR1 SNHLY and CDR2 FYNNEI. Trimming removed 0 bases at V and 3 bases at J, with 6 bases between. The CDR3 spans 13 residues. The assay was immunoSEQ multiplex PCR, and TCRdb's table has in-frame clones only and misses some. The sample records roughly 63,000 clones, about 92% being singletons. The chain couples TRBV2 to TRBJ2-7; D is unclear. This specimen consisted of CD8+ T cells from peripheral blood mononuclear cells, obtained in the second trimester of pregnancy. The sequence derives from a female donor with multiple sclerosis, enrolled in a pregnancy study. DNA for the CDR3: TGTGCCAGCAGTGAAGCACCGGGCTACGAGCAGTACTTC. Translating gives CASSEAPGYEQYF.